This record looks at one T cell receptor (beta chain) sequence and its context. Other DNA sequences of this sample code for an identical CDR3. The sample originates from a study of blood T cell repertoires in COVID-19. The table came from immunoSEQ multiplex PCR; TCRdb's copy has only in-frame clones and leaves some out. The sample consists of approximately 52,000 clones, more than 85% of them appearing once. Deletions cut 6 bases from V and 5 bases from J, with 19 bases between. This CDR3 comprises 15 residues. Germline V gene sequence: CDR1 MDHEN, CDR2 SYDVKM. This TCR was sampled from a man between 50 and 59 years old with active COVID-19. Sequencing used peripheral blood. The J gene is TRBJ1-2, the V gene TRBV28; D is uncertain. The CDR3: CASRARRGSYYGYTF. CDR3 bases: TGTGCCAGCAGGGCTCGCCGGGGTTCGTATTATGGCTACACCTTC.